A single sample gave rise to the 31 T cell receptor beta chains below, sequenced in a study of blood T cell repertoires in COVID-19. Repertoires were generated with immunoSEQ multiplex PCR, while TCRdb's copy carries only in-frame clones and drops some. This table holds roughly 110,000 clones, 65% to 85% found once. The sample consisted of peripheral blood. The receptor set was obtained from a woman between 65 and 79 years old with acute or convalescent COVID-19.

The V and J genes are TRBV5-1 and TRBJ1-1, with D hard to call. V lost 4 bases, J lost 1 base, and 14 bases lay in between. The CDR3 runs to 15 residues. Per the germline V gene, CDR1 is SGHRS and CDR2 is YFSETQ. CDR3 DNA: TGCGCCAGCAGCCAGCCAGGCGGGAGGAACACTGAAGCTTTCTTT. Protein product: CASSQPGGRNTEAFF.

J is TRBJ2-7 and V is TRBV7-9; 7 nucleotides agree with TRBD2. CDR1 is SEHNR, CDR2 FQNEAQ, per germline (reference sequence). V shed 1 base and J 0 bases; nucleotides not matched to a gene: 12. This CDR3 spans 18 amino acids. The CDR3 is CASSLDVLSGRFSYEQYF. As DNA, the CDR3 is TGTGCCAGCAGCTTAGACGTACTTAGCGGGCGGTTCTCCTACGAGCAGTACTTC.

The chain carries TRBV7-2 and TRBJ1-6; unclear D gene. Germline lookup yields CDR1 SGHTA and CDR2 FQGNSA. Trimming stripped 0 bases from V and 8 bases from J, with 8 bases between. CDR3 length: 14 residues. The CDR3 DNA sequence: TGTGCCAGCAGCTTAGCTCTAGGTTATTCACCCCTCCACTTT. This sequence encodes CASSLALGYSPLHF.

This clone was observed a single time. Its ends do not fully match the called genes, so a read error is possible. The V gene is TRBV5-8, the J gene TRBJ1-2, with 8 positions matching TRBD1. Germline values: CDR1 SGHTS, CDR2 YDEGEE. This CDR3 has 11 residues. The DNA of the CDR3 is TGTGCCAGCAGCCGGGGTCAGGGGGCTGGCTTC. Its protein is CASSRGQGAGF.

This sequence joins TRBV10-1 and TRBJ2-7, with 7 bases aligning to TRBD2. The germline V gene encodes CDR1 WNHNN and CDR2 SYGVQD (reference sequence). The trim removed 10 bases at V and 2 bases at J, leaving 17 bases unmatched. The CDR3 has 16 amino acids. The CDR3 DNA follows: TGCGCCAACCCTCGGGCTTTTAGCGGGTTACCCTACGAGCAGTACTTC. Its protein is CANPRAFSGLPYEQYF.

The chain uses TRBV5-6 and TRBJ1-5, with D possibly matching TRBD1 (5 bases). Looked up from germline, CDR1 is SGHDT and CDR2 is YYEEEE. This CDR3 has 16 amino acids. Trimming stripped 5 bases from V and 1 base from J, with 16 bases between. CDR3 protein: CASRKWGGSSNQPQHF. CDR3 DNA sequence: TGTGCCAGCAGGAAATGGGGGGGGTCGAGCAATCAGCCCCAGCATTTT.

This chain links TRBV6-6 with TRBJ1-3; D unresolved. Germline CDR1 reads MNHNY; CDR2 reads SVGAGI (reference sequence). Between the trimmed V and J ends, which lost 9 bases and 4 bases, there was a span of 10 bases. The length of the CDR3 is 12 residues. Here the CDR3 reads CASSTSGNTIYF. The DNA for the CDR3 is TGTGCCAGTAGCACAAGCGGAAACACCATATATTTT.

V is TRBV6-5 and J is TRBJ1-1; D gene ambiguous. Germline V gives CDR1 MNHEY, CDR2 SVGAGI. The germline V and J ends were trimmed by 6 bases and 0 bases, with 11 bases remaining between them. CDR3 length: 14 amino acids. This CDR3 reads CASRQGGLNTEAFF. The CDR3 DNA follows: TGTGCCAGCAGACAAGGCGGGTTGAACACTGAAGCTTTCTTT.

The chain joins TRBV7-6 to TRBJ2-2, with TRBD1 matching 12 bases. CDR3 length equals 15 residues. V lost 3 bases and J lost 7; bases outside the gene matches: 3. Germline V lookup: CDR1 SGHVS, CDR2 FNYEAQ. The CDR3 sequence is CASSLGTGGGGELFF. Here the CDR3 DNA reads TGTGCCAGCAGCTTGGGGACAGGGGGCGGCGGGGAGCTGTTTTTT.

The chain has TRBV10-2 and TRBJ1-1; possible D gene TRBD1, 6 bases. Germline-derived CDR1 and CDR2 are WSHSY and SAAADI. V was pared by 3 bases and J by 0 bases, with 17 bases between. This CDR3 contains 17 residues. CDR3 nucleotides: TGCGCCAGCAGTGAACGGGGGGGCCAGGGAATGAACACTGAAGCTTTCTTT. The encoded protein is CASSERGGQGMNTEAFF.

V usage is TRBV19 and J usage is TRBJ2-3; TRBD2 aligns across 7 bases. The germline CDR1 and CDR2 sequences are LNHDA and SQIVND (reference sequence). The J segment lost 1 base and the V segment lost 11 bases, leaving 12 bases of the junction unmatched. The CDR3 contains 15 residues. The CDR3 region is CAGSPAGLRTDTQYF. The CDR3 DNA reads TGTGCCGGATCCCCAGCGGGACTCCGCACAGATACGCAGTATTTT.

The V call is TRBV5-1, the J call TRBJ1-3; the D gene is possibly TRBD1 (5 bases). V was pared by 4 bases and J by 4 bases, with 15 bases between. The V gene's germline CDR1 is SGHRS and CDR2 YFSETQ. This CDR3 region has 15 residues. The CDR3 DNA reads as TGCGCCAGCAGCCTCACCGCAGGGCAAGGAAACACCATATATTTT. Its translation is CASSLTAGQGNTIYF.

The chain joins TRBV2 to TRBJ2-1, with TRBD2 matching over 11 bases. Trimming cost V 5 bases and J 6 bases; bases outside gene matches: 6. The CDR3 is made up of 15 amino acids. Germline lookup yields CDR1 SNHLY and CDR2 FYNNEI. Here the CDR3 DNA reads TGTGCCAGCAGTACCACTAGCGGGAGCGGCAATGAGCAGTTCTTC. Translation gives CASSTTSGSGNEQFF.

The chain combines TRBV7-8 with TRBJ2-7; TRBD1 matches at 7 bases. J gave up 4 bases and V 8 bases, and 8 bases lay outside the gene matches. The CDR3 has 13 amino acids. The V gene's germline CDR1 is SGHVS and CDR2 FQNEAQ. The CDR3 region has the DNA TGTGCCAGCCAAGGGACAGCAAAATACGAGCAGTACTTC. Translating it yields CASQGTAKYEQYF. The complete variable domain, with remaining parts taken from reference TRBV7-8 and TRBJ2-7, reads GAGVSQSPRYKVAKRGQDVALRCDPISGHVSLFWYQQALGQGPEFLTYFQNEAQLDKSGLPSDRFFAERPEGSVSTLKIQRTQQEDSAVYLCASQGTAKYEQYFGPGTRLTVT.

This chain links TRBV7-9 with TRBJ2-2; TRBD2 agrees at 13 bases. Germline trimming cut 1 base from V and 1 base from J; bases unmatched to any gene: 3. The CDR3 loop spans 18 amino acids. Looked up from germline, CDR1 is SEHNR and CDR2 is FQNEAQ (reference sequence). CDR3 sequence reads: CASSLGGLAGKNTGELFF. CDR3 nucleotide sequence: TGTGCCAGCAGCTTAGGGGGACTAGCGGGGAAGAACACCGGGGAGCTGTTTTTT.

The chain couples TRBV7-9 to TRBJ2-3, with D tentatively TRBD2 (5 bases). The CDR3 consists of 13 residues. The V end was cut by 8 bases, the J end by 0 bases, with 9 bases between. Germline-derived CDR1 and CDR2 are SEHNR and FQNEAQ (reference sequence). This CDR3 reads CASEGGSTDTQYF. CDR3 DNA: TGTGCCAGCGAGGGTGGTAGCACAGATACGCAGTATTTT.

This chain links TRBV9 with TRBJ2-1; 8 nucleotides align to TRBD2. CDR3 length: 14 residues. Per germline, CDR1 SGDLS and CDR2 YYNGEE. V trimming: 0 bases; J trimming: 6 bases; junction bases outside the gene matches: 2. CDR3 coding DNA: TGTGCCAGCAGCGTAGCGGGAGGGCCCAATGAGCAGTTCTTC. It encodes CASSVAGGPNEQFF.

The chain employs TRBV7-9 and TRBJ2-3; 8 nucleotides agree with TRBD1. Trimming cost V 4 bases and J 3 bases; bases outside gene matches: 6. Germline V gives CDR1 SEHNR, CDR2 FQNEAQ (reference sequence). This CDR3 is 15 amino acids long. The CDR3 sequence: CASSSGQGMTDTQYF. The DNA of the CDR3 is TGTGCCAGCAGCTCCGGACAGGGAATGACAGATACGCAGTATTTT.

The chain recombines TRBV7-7 with TRBJ2-5; 7 bases align to TRBD2. CDR1 and CDR2 from the germline V gene are SSHAT and FNYEAQ (reference sequence). This CDR3 has 15 residues. Losses at the gene ends were 1 base for V and 2 bases for J; bases not matched to a gene: 4. CDR3 DNA sequence: TGTGCCAGCAGCTTAGGAGCGGGGCCTCAAGAGACCCAGTACTTC. Its protein product is CASSLGAGPQETQYF.

The V and J genes are TRBV11-2 and TRBJ2-1, with TRBD2 identical over 8 bases. The CDR3 has 15 residues. With 7 bases clipped from V and 8 bases from J, the junction kept 13 bases outside the gene matches. Germline CDR1 reads SGHAT; CDR2 reads FQNNGV. The CDR3 loop reads CASNPAGASYYEQFF. The CDR3 DNA reads as TGTGCCAGCAACCCAGCGGGAGCGAGTTATTATGAGCAGTTCTTC.

The chain links TRBV19 to TRBJ1-5; a possible D gene is TRBD1 (5 bases). Germline assignment: CDR1 LNHDA and CDR2 SQIVND (reference sequence). The CDR3 consists of 17 residues. V lost 5 bases to trimming and J lost 0 bases, with 17 bases between them. The CDR3 DNA reads as TGTGCCAGTAGTCGGGGGGGTGGGTCGCGTAGCAATCAGCCCCAGCATTTT. This gives the protein CASSRGGGSRSNQPQHF.

The genes are TRBV30 and TRBJ2-5; TRBD2 matches 7 bases. Looked up from germline, CDR1 is GTSNPN and CDR2 is SVGIG (reference sequence). This CDR3 region has 13 residues. Trimming removed 5 bases from V and 5 bases from J; junction bases left unmatched: 8. The CDR3 DNA sequence: TGTGCCTGGTCAACCGGGGGGAGTGAGACCCAGTACTTC. The encoded protein is CAWSTGGSETQYF.

This clone was picked up one time. CDR3 region: CASRPSTGAPNTEAFF. The CDR3 nucleotides are TGTGCCAGCAGGCCTTCGACAGGCGCGCCGAACACTGAAGCTTTCTTT. J is TRBJ1-1 and V is TRBV2, with D possibly TRBD1 on 6 matching bases. The germline V gene has CDR1 SNHLY and CDR2 FYNNEI. The CDR3 loop spans 16 amino acids. Trimming left V 6 bases short and J 1 base short, with 18 bases between.

V and J are TRBV15 and TRBJ2-3; D gene unclear. Per the germline V gene, CDR1 is LNHNV and CDR2 is YYDKDF (reference sequence). V lost 2 bases and J 1 base, leaving 7 bases between the germline ends. The CDR3 totals 14 residues. CDR3 sequence reads: CATSRLEGTDTQYF. The DNA of the CDR3 is TGTGCCACCAGCAGACTAGAGGGCACAGATACGCAGTATTTT.

This CDR3 reads CASRGGDSDNSPLHF. CDR3 bases: TGTGCCAGCCGCGGGGGGGACAGCGATAATTCACCCCTCCACTTT. V and J are TRBV9 and TRBJ1-6, with 7 nucleotides matching TRBD1. The CDR3 extends over 15 amino acids. CDR1 is SGDLS, CDR2 YYNGEE, per germline. The J segment lost 5 bases and the V segment lost 7 bases, leaving 9 bases of the junction unmatched.

This chain uses TRBV27 with TRBJ2-5; 15 bases agree with TRBD2. The trim removed 2 bases at V and 5 bases at J, leaving 9 bases unmatched. The CDR3 has 18 amino acids. The germline CDR1 and CDR2 sequences are MNHEY and SMNVEV (reference sequence). The CDR3 is CASSLGGTSGRPRETQYF. The CDR3 DNA reads as TGTGCCAGCAGTTTAGGAGGGACTAGCGGGAGGCCGCGGGAGACCCAGTACTTC.

V gene TRBV5-4 combines with J gene TRBJ1-1; D gene uncertain. Per germline, CDR1 SGHNT and CDR2 YYREEE (reference sequence). V was trimmed by 1 base and J by 5 bases, leaving 15 bases between them. The CDR3 is made up of 15 amino acids. The CDR3 is CASSLPGSGVTEAFF. CDR3 nucleotides: TGTGCCAGCAGCTTGCCCGGGAGCGGGGTTACTGAAGCTTTCTTT.

The chain joins TRBV11-3 to TRBJ1-1, with no clear D. Per the germline V gene, CDR1 is SGHNT and CDR2 is YENEEA. This CDR3 comprises 12 residues. V shed 5 bases and J shed 1 base, with 5 bases lying between them. The CDR3, as DNA: TGTGCCAGCAGCCAAAAGAACACTGAAGCTTTCTTT. This encodes CASSQKNTEAFF.

The chain joins TRBV2 to TRBJ2-3; 7 bases align to TRBD1. Germline CDR1 is SNHLY and CDR2 is FYNNEI. Trimming at V came to 7 bases and at J to 2 bases, leaving 6 bases not matched to a gene. This CDR3 comprises 14 residues. The CDR3 nucleotides read TGTGCCAGCACCTCGACAGGGAACACAGATACGCAGTATTTT. This sequence encodes CASTSTGNTDTQYF.

The rearrangement joins TRBV7-9 to TRBJ2-1; 9 bases fit TRBD2. With V trimmed by 9 bases and J by 5 bases, 11 bases remained unmatched. Germline CDR1 and CDR2: SEHNR and FQNEAQ (reference sequence). This CDR3 region has 15 residues. CDR3 sequence reads: CASSQSGRSNNEQFF. The CDR3 DNA is TGTGCCAGTTCCCAGAGCGGGAGGAGCAACAATGAGCAGTTCTTC.

This sequence joins TRBV6-5 and TRBJ1-1, with D possibly TRBD1 on 6 matching bases. The CDR3 is made up of 13 amino acids. The ends were cut back, 5 bases at V and 1 base at J, with 8 bases in the middle. From germline, CDR1 is MNHEY and CDR2 SVGAGI. The CDR3 nucleotides are TGTGCCAGCAGTCAGACAGGGAACACTGAAGCTTTCTTT. Translated, it gives CASSQTGNTEAFF.